This TCR beta chain was recorded in a study of T cell responses to AZD1222 COVID-19 vaccine. Whole-study results and caveats: Most donors were white British and more were female, and clonal diversity was possibly underestimated. Repertoire sampling occurred only after the peak T cell response.

This CDR3 region has 13 residues. Trimming took off 3 bases at V and 9 bases at J, with 14 bases between the two ends. Germline V CDR1 and CDR2: SGHAT, FQNNGV. TCRdb keeps only in-frame clones here, not all; method: immunoSEQ multiplex PCR. The data hold around 190,000 clones, with around 92% observed a single time. A remark on this clone: Its antigen is undetermined.

This chain links TRBV11-2 with TRBJ1-1; D may be TRBD1 (6 bases). The source of this sequence is an adult in good health. Sequencing was performed on peripheral blood, taken on day 0 of AZD1222 vaccination. As DNA, the CDR3 is TGTGCCAGCAGCTTGAATACGGGGGCGCAAGCTTTCTTT. This codes for CASSLNTGAQAFF.